These 29 T cell receptor beta chains came from one sample sequenced in a study of T cell responses to AZD1222 COVID-19 vaccine. Sequenced by immunoSEQ multiplex PCR; TCRdb stores in-frame clones only, minus some. Of about 66,000 clones listed, more than 65% are singletons. The source material was peripheral blood, sampled on day 0 of MenACWY control vaccination. All receptors derive from an adult in good health.

The chain links TRBV29-1 to TRBJ2-3; possible D gene TRBD1, 5 bases. The length of the CDR3 is 12 residues. Trimming stripped 3 bases from V and 1 base from J, with 5 bases between. The germline gives CDR1 SQVTM, CDR2 ANQGSEA. The CDR3 is CSVDRGTDTQYF. As DNA, the CDR3 is TGCAGCGTTGACAGGGGCACAGATACGCAGTATTTT.

The J gene is TRBJ2-2, the V gene TRBV11-2, with 8 positions matching TRBD1. The V and J ends lost 6 bases and 6 bases, in that order; junction bases with no gene match: 0. The germline gives CDR1 SGHAT, CDR2 FQNNGV. This CDR3 has 12 residues. CDR3 DNA: TGTGCCAGCAGACAGGGGGCCGGGGAGCTGTTTTTT. Amino acids: CASRQGAGELFF.

As DNA, the CDR3 is TGTGCCAGCAGTTTATCCGTTGGTCGGGGTTGGGGTGGCTACACCTTC. Residues: CASSLSVGRGWGGYTF. This chain connects TRBV27 to TRBJ1-2; D unresolved. The CDR3 has 16 amino acids. Trimming took off 0 bases at V and 7 bases at J, with 18 bases between the two ends. Germline CDR1 MNHEY, CDR2 SMNVEV (reference sequence).

This chain joins TRBV5-1 and TRBJ2-2; 7 bases fit TRBD1. The CDR3 has 15 amino acids. After removal of 3 bases from V and 5 bases from J, the junction contained 7 bases not matched to a gene. Per germline, CDR1 SGHRS and CDR2 YFSETQ. CDR3 DNA sequence: TGCGCCAGCAGCTGGGAGACAGGGAGAACCGGGGAGCTGTTTTTT. Encoded protein: CASSWETGRTGELFF.

This chain connects TRBV5-4 to TRBJ2-3; weak D call: TRBD1 (5 bases). Germline V gene sequence: CDR1 SGHNT, CDR2 YYREEE (reference sequence). V dropped 5 bases and J dropped 2 bases, with 12 bases sitting between them. This CDR3 comprises 14 residues. The CDR3 sequence: CASSPDSFTDTQYF. CDR3 bases: TGTGCCAGCAGTCCTGACAGTTTCACAGATACGCAGTATTTT.

This clone appeared once. V usage is TRBV7-2 and J usage is TRBJ2-1; the D gene is possibly TRBD2 (5 bases). The CDR3 is 15 residues long. V lost 5 bases to trimming and J lost 6 bases, with 17 bases between them. The V gene's germline CDR1 is SGHTA and CDR2 FQGNSA. The DNA of the CDR3 is TGTGCCAGCAGCCTGAGCCGGGGTTTAATCAATGAGCAGTTCTTC. Protein sequence: CASSLSRGLINEQFF.

The chain has TRBV7-2 and TRBJ1-5; no reliable D call. In germline, CDR1 is SGHTA, CDR2 FQGNSA. The V gene lost 0 bases and the J gene lost 3 bases, with 9 bases spanning the gap. The CDR3 is 15 residues long. The CDR3 nucleotides read TGTGCCAGCAGCTTAGCGGGAGGGAACAATCAGCCCCAGCATTTT. Its protein is CASSLAGGNNQPQHF.

This chain uses TRBV2 with TRBJ2-2; a weak D match, TRBD2 (7 bases). Trimming removed 3 bases at V and 2 bases at J, with 13 bases between. This CDR3 comprises 16 residues. The germline gives CDR1 SNHLY, CDR2 FYNNEI. CDR3: CASSDRGRGNTGELFF. CDR3 DNA: TGTGCCAGCAGTGATAGGGGGAGGGGAAACACCGGGGAGCTGTTTTTT.

This clone came up once. The V and J genes are TRBV2 and TRBJ2-1, with 7 bases aligning to TRBD1. The trim removed 6 bases at V and 5 bases at J, leaving 7 bases unmatched. CDR1 is SNHLY and CDR2 is FYNNEI in the germline V gene. This CDR3 region has 14 residues. This CDR3 is CASRDRLLNNEQFF. CDR3 sequence (DNA): TGTGCCAGCAGGGACAGGTTATTAAACAATGAGCAGTTCTTC.

This clone was found once. The chain uses TRBV28 and TRBJ2-5; 8 bases map to TRBD2. Germline CDR1 reads MDHEN; CDR2 reads SYDVKM. CDR3 size: 15 residues. Trimming at V came to 3 bases and at J to 2 bases, leaving 5 bases not matched to a gene. The CDR3 loop reads CASSFVTGGQETQYF. For the CDR3, the DNA is TGTGCCAGCAGTTTCGTAACGGGAGGGCAAGAGACCCAGTACTTC.

This clone was seen a handful of times. J is TRBJ2-7 and V is TRBV6-5; 9 bases map to TRBD2. V lost 6 bases and J lost 4; bases outside the gene matches: 4. CDR1 MNHEY and CDR2 SVGAGI come from the germline V gene. The CDR3 has 13 amino acids. CDR3 sequence reads: CASRKREVYEQYF. CDR3 in DNA: TGTGCCAGCAGAAAGCGGGAGGTATACGAGCAGTACTTC.

Of note for this clone: A read error may be the cause here, since a much bigger clone is one base away. Different DNA sequences within this sample yield the same CDR3. The chain carries TRBV28 and TRBJ2-1, with TRBD2 matching over 11 bases. In germline, CDR1 is MDHEN, CDR2 SYDVKM. V shed 1 base, J shed 10 bases, and the junction held 3 bases outside the gene matches. The CDR3 totals 14 residues. The CDR3 reads CASSLLAGGREQFF. The DNA for the CDR3 is TGTGCCAGCAGTTTATTAGCGGGGGGGCGGGAGCAGTTCTTC.

This chain connects TRBV27 to TRBJ2-3, with D perhaps matching TRBD2 (6 bases). Per germline, CDR1 MNHEY and CDR2 SMNVEV (reference sequence). This CDR3 has 16 residues. Trimming pared 3 bases from V and 2 bases from J, leaving 15 bases between. CDR3 protein: CASSFQYTGVTDTQYF. Here the CDR3 DNA reads TGTGCCAGCAGTTTCCAATACACGGGAGTCACAGATACGCAGTATTTT.

V gene TRBV6-5 combines with J gene TRBJ1-1, with D unclear. The V gene's germline CDR1 is MNHEY and CDR2 SVGAGI. V shed 7 bases and J shed 3 bases, with 12 bases lying between them. The CDR3 totals 13 residues. The CDR3 sequence: CASTSSWDTEAFF. CDR3 DNA sequence: TGTGCCAGCACCTCCTCTTGGGACACTGAAGCTTTCTTT.

The chain has TRBV6-1 and TRBJ1-1; D is uncertain. CDR3 length: 14 amino acids. V lost 0 bases, J lost 1 base, and 6 bases lay in between. Per the germline V gene, CDR1 is MNHNS and CDR2 is SASEGT. The CDR3 reads CASSEARTNTEAFF. The CDR3 DNA reads as TGTGCCAGCAGTGAAGCGCGAACGAACACTGAAGCTTTCTTT.

This clone has just a few counts. V gene TRBV19 combines with J gene TRBJ1-2, with D unclear. From germline, CDR1 is LNHDA and CDR2 SQIVND (reference sequence). CDR3 length: 14 amino acids. V was shortened by 3 bases and J by 8 bases, with 16 bases between the two germline ends. The CDR3 here is CASSMRALYGGYTF. The CDR3 region has the DNA TGTGCCAGTAGTATGCGGGCTCTCTATGGCGGCTACACCTTC.

This sequence joins TRBV7-3 and TRBJ2-5, with 9 positions matching TRBD2. The CDR3 covers 16 residues. Germline V gives CDR1 SGHTA, CDR2 FQGTGA. Unmatched junction bases numbered 12, after V lost 5 bases and J lost 5 bases. The CDR3 DNA follows: TGTGCCAGCAGCCCCCGGGGTAGCGGGAGTGGGGAGACCCAGTACTTC. Its translation is CASSPRGSGSGETQYF. Complete variable domain (other parts from reference TRBV7-3 and TRBJ2-5): GAGVSQTPSNKVTEKGKYVELRCDPISGHTALYWYRQSLGQGPEFLIYFQGTGAADDSGLPNDRFFAVRPEGSVSTLKIQRTERGDSAVYLCASSPRGSGSGETQYFGPGTRLLVL.

The chain uses TRBV7-8 and TRBJ1-6; 7 nucleotides agree with TRBD1. The J segment lost 7 bases and the V segment lost 2 bases, leaving 2 bases of the junction unmatched. CDR3 length: 14 residues. Germline V gene lookup returns CDR1 SGHVS and CDR2 FQNEAQ. CDR3 amino acids: CASSLPQGNSPLHF. For the CDR3, the DNA is TGTGCCAGCAGCTTACCACAGGGGAATTCACCCCTCCACTTT.

The gene calls are TRBV27 and TRBJ2-5; D is undetermined. The germline V gene has CDR1 MNHEY and CDR2 SMNVEV (reference sequence). This CDR3 has 12 amino acids. Trimming took 5 bases from V and 4 from J, leaving 8 bases between them. The CDR3 loop reads CASSRYGETQYF. The CDR3, as DNA: TGTGCCAGCAGTCGATACGGAGAGACCCAGTACTTC.

CDR3 sequence (DNA): TGTGCCAGCAGCTTAAATCGACTAGCGGGAGCCAACACCGGGGAGCTGTTTTTT. It is translated as CASSLNRLAGANTGELFF. V usage is TRBV11-2 and J usage is TRBJ2-2; 12 bases align to TRBD2. The CDR3 covers 18 residues. Germline CDR1 reads SGHAT; CDR2 reads FQNNGV. V shed 2 bases and J 2 bases; nucleotides not matched to a gene: 6. Full variable domain (rest looked up from reference TRBV11-2 and TRBJ2-2): EAGVAQSPRYKIIEKRQSVAFWCNPISGHATLYWYQQILGQGPKLLIQFQNNGVVDDSQLPKDRFSAERLKGVDSTLKIQPAKLEDSAVYLCASSLNRLAGANTGELFFGEGSRLTVL.

The table lists this clone with a count of one. The V and J genes are TRBV5-4 and TRBJ1-4, with D hard to call. Germline assignment: CDR1 SGHNT and CDR2 YYREEE (reference sequence). There are 15 residues in the CDR3. V was cut by 1 base and J by 8 bases, with 15 bases left in between. Here the CDR3 reads CASSLSEDPGEKLFF. The CDR3 nucleotides read TGTGCCAGCAGCTTGAGTGAGGACCCAGGCGAAAAACTGTTTTTT. The variable domain in full, completed from reference TRBV5-4 and TRBJ1-4, reads ETGVTQSPTHLIKTRGQQVTLRCSSQSGHNTVSWYQQALGQGPQFIFQYYREEENGRGNFPPRFSGLQFPNYSSELNVNALELDDSALYLCASSLSEDPGEKLFFGSGTQLSVL.

Written as DNA, the CDR3 is TGTGCCAGCAGAAGCGCAGAGGCTGGCTACACCTTC. Protein sequence: CASRSAEAGYTF. The V and J genes are TRBV5-6 and TRBJ1-2; D gene unclear. Per germline, CDR1 SGHDT and CDR2 YYEEEE. Trimming cost V 5 bases and J 7 bases, with 12 bases left between them. The CDR3 runs 12 residues.

The CDR3 nucleotides are TGTGCCAGCAGTTCCGGGACAGTTAGGAAAGCTTTCTTT. Translation: CASSSGTVRKAFF. This chain connects TRBV12-3 or TRBV12-4 to TRBJ1-1, with 7 bases lining up with TRBD1. Trimming removed 4 bases from V and 9 bases from J; junction bases left unmatched: 8. The CDR3 loop spans 13 amino acids.

V and J are TRBV18 and TRBJ2-2; possible D gene TRBD1, 6 bases. Germline CDR1 and CDR2: KGHSH and LQKENI. Trimming stripped 1 base from V and 5 bases from J, with 8 bases between. The CDR3 length is 14 residues. The DNA for the CDR3 is TGTGCCAGCTCACCACTTAGGGGGACCGGGGAGCTGTTTTTT. This codes for CASSPLRGTGELFF.

This clone was observed a single time. The chain couples TRBV18 to TRBJ2-7; D possibly matches TRBD1 or TRBD2 (6 bases each). Trimming shortened V by 3 bases and J by 6 bases, and 12 bases separated the two germline ends. This CDR3 region has 13 residues. Per germline, CDR1 KGHSH and CDR2 LQKENI. CDR3 DNA: TGTGCCAGCTCACCGATCAAGGGGGGCGAGCAGTACTTC. Residues: CASSPIKGGEQYF.

The V call is TRBV6-5, the J call TRBJ1-1; D not resolved. Germline-derived CDR1 and CDR2 are MNHEY and SVGAGI. V lost 0 bases and J lost 2, with 10 bases in between. This CDR3 has 15 residues. The CDR3 nucleotides are TGTGCCAGCAGTTACTCGTCGATAGCAAACACTGAAGCTTTCTTT. Translation: CASSYSSIANTEAFF.

The chain is built from TRBV4-2 and TRBJ1-3; TRBD1 matches at 7 bases. The CDR3 contains 18 residues. Germline V gene sequence: CDR1 LGHNA, CDR2 YNFKEQ. Trimming cost V 2 bases and J 0 bases; bases outside gene matches: 10. CDR3 region: CASSQLSNRGTSGNTIYF. As DNA, the CDR3 is TGTGCCAGCAGCCAATTATCCAACAGGGGAACCTCTGGAAACACCATATATTTT.

The V gene is TRBV2, the J gene TRBJ1-5, with D perhaps matching TRBD1 (6 bases). V was cut by 2 bases and J by 7 bases, with 18 bases left in between. Germline CDR1 SNHLY, CDR2 FYNNEI. CDR3 length: 16 amino acids. The CDR3 loop is CASSESSTGRVQPQHF. The CDR3 DNA is TGTGCCAGCAGTGAATCGTCAACAGGGCGAGTCCAGCCCCAGCATTTT. The full variable domain, rest sourced from reference TRBV2 and TRBJ1-5, is EPEVTQTPSHQVTQMGQEVILRCVPISNHLYFYWYRQILGQKVEFLVSFYNNEISEKSEIFDDQFSVERPDGSNFTLKIRSTKLEDSAMYFCASSESSTGRVQPQHFGDGTRLSIL.

This rearrangement joins TRBV6-5 to TRBJ2-5; 9 bases are a match to TRBD1. Germline lookup yields CDR1 MNHEY and CDR2 SVGAGI. The V gene end was trimmed by 5 bases and the J gene end by 5 bases; junction bases not matched to a gene: 3. CDR3 length: 13 amino acids. The CDR3 coding sequence is TGTGCCAGCAGTACCGGACAGGGGGAGACCCAGTACTTC. It yields the protein CASSTGQGETQYF.